The 28 T cell receptor beta chains in this list originate from one sample, sequenced in a study of OX40 agonist ivuxolimab in advanced cancers. Sequencing was performed with immunoSEQ multiplex PCR; in TCRdb, only in-frame clones are kept and a portion is missing. The table shows more than 50,000 clones, with around 93% occurring only once. The sequences come from CD4+ or CD8+ T cells sorted from blood, collected in a trial of the OX40 agonist ivuxolimab. All receptors come from an adult with an advanced solid tumor such as melanoma, head and neck, liver or kidney cancer.

J is TRBJ2-5 and V is TRBV6-5, with a weak D call TRBD2 (5 bases). The V and J ends lost 6 bases and 2 bases respectively, with 10 bases between them. The CDR3 runs to 13 residues. Germline CDR1 MNHEY, CDR2 SVGAGI. The chain's CDR3 is CASSLLEQETQYF. DNA for the CDR3: TGTGCCAGCAGCTTACTAGAGCAAGAGACCCAGTACTTC.

The V gene is TRBV6-5, the J gene TRBJ2-7, with 8 bases identical to TRBD1. The CDR3 is 14 amino acids. Germline V gene sequence: CDR1 MNHEY, CDR2 SVGAGI. V lost 7 bases to trimming and J lost 4 bases; unmatched junction nucleotides: 9. In nucleotides, the CDR3 is TGTGCCAGCACCGGGACAGGAAGGATTTACGAGCAGTACTTC. It yields the protein CASTGTGRIYEQYF.

The chain combines TRBV9 with TRBJ2-2; D is possibly TRBD1 (6 bases). The germline V and J ends were trimmed by 3 bases and 4 bases, with 13 bases remaining between them. This CDR3 region has 15 residues. Germline CDR1 is SGDLS and CDR2 is YYNGEE. Here the CDR3 reads CASSGEGEVTGELFF. Here the CDR3 DNA reads TGTGCCAGCAGCGGAGAGGGGGAAGTCACCGGGGAGCTGTTTTTT.

The CDR3 DNA follows: TGTGCCAGCAACCTCCGAACAGGCCTCTCCTACGAGCAGTACTTC. Protein sequence: CASNLRTGLSYEQYF. The chain is built from TRBV11-2 and TRBJ2-7, with D perhaps matching TRBD1 (5 bases). V lost 7 bases to trimming and J lost 0 bases, with 16 bases between them. Germline CDR1 reads SGHAT; CDR2 reads FQNNGV. The length of the CDR3 is 15 residues. Full variable domain (outside the CDR3, taken from reference TRBV11-2 and TRBJ2-7): EAGVAQSPRYKIIEKRQSVAFWCNPISGHATLYWYQQILGQGPKLLIQFQNNGVVDDSQLPKDRFSAERLKGVDSTLKIQPAKLEDSAVYLCASNLRTGLSYEQYFGPGTRLTVT.

This chain links TRBV6-1 with TRBJ2-7; D remains unclear. This CDR3 is 12 amino acids long. Germline V gives CDR1 MNHNS, CDR2 SASEGT. Trimming removed 3 bases at V and 7 bases at J, with 10 bases between. CDR3 in amino acids: CASSDWAGEQYF. CDR3 DNA sequence: TGTGCCAGCAGTGACTGGGCCGGGGAGCAGTACTTC.

The CDR3 reads CASGNLRLRETQYF. In nucleotides, the CDR3 is TGTGCCAGCGGCAACCTCCGGTTGAGAGAGACCCAGTACTTC. The chain combines TRBV11-2 with TRBJ2-5; D ambiguous. Germline CDR1 reads SGHAT; CDR2 reads FQNNGV. This CDR3 region has 14 residues. The ends were cut back, 8 bases at V and 4 bases at J, with 17 bases in the middle.

J is TRBJ1-3 and V is TRBV9; the D is unclear. CDR3 length: 16 amino acids. V was trimmed by 0 bases and J by 0 bases, leaving 10 bases between them. CDR1 and CDR2 from the germline V gene are SGDLS and YYNGEE. For the CDR3, the DNA is TGTGCCAGCAGCGTAGAGGTTCCAGCCTCTGGAAACACCATATATTTT. This codes for CASSVEVPASGNTIYF. The full variable domain, with the rest looked up from reference TRBV9 and TRBJ1-3, is DSGVTQTPKHLITATGQRVTLRCSPRSGDLSVYWYQQSLDQGLQFLIQYYNGEERAKGNILERFSAQQFPDLHSELNLSSLELGDSALYFCASSVEVPASGNTIYFGEGSWLTVV.

The chain is built from TRBV13 and TRBJ2-5; 9 nucleotides line up with TRBD1. The CDR3 covers 16 residues. From germline, CDR1 is PRHDT and CDR2 FYEKMQ (reference sequence). V lost 3 bases to trimming and J lost 5 bases; unmatched junction nucleotides: 10. The CDR3 sequence is CASSFAQGAIGETQYF. CDR3 nucleotide sequence: TGTGCCAGCAGCTTCGCACAGGGGGCGATTGGGGAGACCCAGTACTTC.

The genes are TRBV28 and TRBJ1-1; the D is unclear. CDR1 and CDR2 from the germline V gene are MDHEN and SYDVKM. The CDR3 contains 15 residues. V lost 3 bases and J 0 bases, leaving 11 bases between the germline ends. The DNA for the CDR3 is TGTGCCAGCAGTTTGGCAGGCGAAATGAACACTGAAGCTTTCTTT. Translation gives CASSLAGEMNTEAFF.

This sequence joins TRBV7-3 and TRBJ1-1; tentative D call: TRBD1 (5 bases). Germline V CDR1 and CDR2: SGHTA, FQGTGA. With 4 bases removed from V and 11 bases from J, the gap between germline ends came to 17 bases. This CDR3 spans 13 amino acids. The CDR3 loop is CASSYGTNGVAFF. The CDR3 DNA reads as TGTGCCAGCAGCTACGGGACGAATGGTGTGGCTTTCTTT.

This clone has just one count. The DNA for the CDR3 is TGTGCCAGCAGCCCCAAAGACGGGAGCCCCGGGGAGCAGTACTTC. This sequence encodes CASSPKDGSPGEQYF. J is TRBJ2-7 and V is TRBV14; D possibly corresponds to TRBD2 (6 bases). The length of the CDR3 is 15 residues. CDR1 and CDR2 (germline): SGHDN, FVKESK. The germline V and J ends were trimmed by 4 bases and 7 bases, with 20 bases remaining between them.

This chain uses TRBV7-9 with TRBJ2-5; 10 nucleotides align to TRBD2. The V gene's germline CDR1 is SEHNR and CDR2 FQNEAQ (reference sequence). The CDR3 is made up of 15 amino acids. After removal of 4 bases from V and 5 bases from J, the junction contained 7 bases not matched to a gene. Here the CDR3 DNA reads TGTGCCAGCAGCTATCCTAGCGGGAGAAAGGAGACCCAGTACTTC. Its protein product is CASSYPSGRKETQYF.

The rearrangement joins TRBV7-2 to TRBJ2-1, with TRBD2 matching 7 bases. The CDR3 covers 14 residues. The germline V gene has CDR1 SGHTA and CDR2 FQGNSA. Trimming at V came to 3 bases and at J to 8 bases, leaving 7 bases not matched to a gene. Here the CDR3 reads CASSLFTAGDEQFF. In nucleotides, the CDR3 is TGTGCCAGCAGCTTGTTCACCGCGGGGGATGAGCAGTTCTTC.

The chain links TRBV5-8 to TRBJ1-4, with D tentatively TRBD1 (5 bases). CDR3 length: 14 amino acids. V lost 5 bases and J 2 bases, leaving 10 bases between the germline ends. The germline V gene has CDR1 SGHTS and CDR2 YDEGEE. The chain's CDR3 is CASRSGRTNEKLFF. The CDR3, as DNA: TGTGCCAGCAGGTCGGGGCGGACTAATGAAAAACTGTTTTTT.

The chain couples TRBV7-8 to TRBJ2-7; 7 bases agree with TRBD1. The germline gives CDR1 SGHVS, CDR2 FQNEAQ. The junction had 6 bases not matched to a gene; V was cut back by 4 bases and J by 3 bases. The CDR3 sequence is 14 residues long. In DNA form, the CDR3 reads TGTGCCAGCAGCTACCGACAGGGTATCTACGAGCAGTACTTC. This gives the protein CASSYRQGIYEQYF.

This chain uses TRBV30 with TRBJ2-1; TRBD1 might be the D (6 bases). This CDR3 is 13 amino acids long. CDR1 and CDR2 from the germline V gene are GTSNPN and SVGIG (reference sequence). Trimming stripped 0 bases from V and 7 bases from J, with 10 bases between. The CDR3 reads CAWSVRGLNEQFF. CDR3 DNA sequence: TGTGCCTGGAGTGTTAGGGGGTTGAATGAGCAGTTCTTC. Full variable domain (remainder filled in from reference TRBV30 and TRBJ2-1): SQTIHQWPATLVQPVGSPLSLECTVEGTSNPNLYWYRQAAGRGLQLLFYSVGIGQISSEVPQNLSASRPQDRQFILSSKKLLLSDSGFYLCAWSVRGLNEQFFGPGTRLTVL.

This clone is a singleton in its sample. The chain recombines TRBV2 with TRBJ2-3; D unresolved. Trimming stripped 2 bases from V and 6 bases from J, with 12 bases between. The germline V gene encodes CDR1 SNHLY and CDR2 FYNNEI. This CDR3 has 14 residues. The CDR3 loop reads CASSENPPEDTQYF. The DNA for the CDR3 is TGTGCCAGCAGTGAAAACCCTCCGGAGGATACGCAGTATTTT.

The chain combines TRBV27 with TRBJ2-5; 15 bases are a match to TRBD2. Germline trimming cut 11 bases from V and 5 bases from J; bases unmatched to any gene: 9. In germline, CDR1 is MNHEY, CDR2 SMNVEV (reference sequence). This CDR3 region has 15 residues. In DNA, the CDR3 is TGTGCCGCAGCGAGGACTAGCGGGAGGGCCGAGACCCAGTACTTC. This gives the protein CAAARTSGRAETQYF.

This chain joins TRBV4-1 and TRBJ2-7; D could derive from TRBD1 or TRBD2 (5 bases each). CDR3 length: 14 amino acids. Germline V gives CDR1 MGHRA, CDR2 YSYEKL. V dropped 4 bases and J dropped 3 bases, with 13 bases sitting between them. The CDR3 sequence is CASSPPGRGYEQYF. The CDR3 nucleotides read TGCGCCAGCAGCCCCCCGGGACGGGGCTACGAGCAGTACTTC.

A note on this clone: One end of the junction fails to match germline, which may point to a read error. Within the sample, other DNA sequences also encode this same CDR3. The chain recombines TRBV4-3 with TRBJ2-1, with TRBD2 matching over 9 bases. Germline V gives CDR1 LGHNA, CDR2 YSLEER. CDR3 size: 15 residues. CDR3 sequence (DNA): TGCGCTAGCAGCCAAGATCTAGCGGGGTACAATGAGCAGTTCTTC. It encodes CASSQDLAGYNEQFF.

The CDR3 DNA reads TGTGCCAGTAGTTGGAGGGTAGGCACTGAAGCTTTCTTT. It translates to CASSWRVGTEAFF. This chain connects TRBV19 to TRBJ1-1; D is undetermined. Germline loops: CDR1 LNHDA, CDR2 SQIVND (reference sequence). V lost 5 bases, J lost 4 bases, and 11 bases lay in between. The CDR3 is made up of 13 amino acids.

This chain connects TRBV19 to TRBJ2-2, with D tentatively TRBD2 (6 bases). The CDR3 has 14 amino acids. Trimming shortened V by 7 bases and J by 7 bases, and 16 bases separated the two germline ends. Germline V CDR1 and CDR2: LNHDA, SQIVND (reference sequence). CDR3: CASIRRWGVGELFF. CDR3 in DNA: TGTGCCAGTATCCGGCGGTGGGGGGTCGGGGAGCTGTTTTTT.

The gene calls are TRBV6-5 and TRBJ1-2; a possible D gene is TRBD1 (6 bases). The CDR3 consists of 15 residues. CDR1 is MNHEY and CDR2 is SVGAGI in the germline V gene. Trimming pared 2 bases from V and 3 bases from J, leaving 13 bases between. CDR3 sequence: CASSYGAGVDYGYTF. The CDR3 DNA reads as TGTGCCAGCAGTTACGGGGCAGGGGTAGACTATGGCTACACCTTC.

J is TRBJ2-1 and V is TRBV11-2; tentatively, D is TRBD1 (5 bases). V lost 2 bases and J 1 base, leaving 9 bases between the germline ends. This CDR3 region has 15 residues. Germline V gene data show CDR1 as SGHAT and CDR2 as FQNNGV. CDR3 protein: CASSLIPGSYNEQFF. The CDR3 DNA is TGTGCCAGCAGCTTAATTCCAGGGTCCTACAATGAGCAGTTCTTC.

V usage is TRBV14 and J usage is TRBJ1-1; no reliable D call. Germline assignment: CDR1 SGHDN and CDR2 FVKESK. The length of the CDR3 is 14 residues. Deletions cut 6 bases from V and 0 bases from J, with 11 bases between. CDR3 sequence: CASSKLAVNTEAFF. Written as DNA, the CDR3 is TGTGCCAGCAGTAAACTAGCGGTGAACACTGAAGCTTTCTTT.

The chain links TRBV5-6 to TRBJ2-7; weak D call: TRBD1 (5 bases). The germline V gene encodes CDR1 SGHDT and CDR2 YYEEEE. The length of the CDR3 is 13 residues. Trimming stripped 4 bases from V and 3 bases from J, with 11 bases between. This chain's CDR3 is CASSTQAYYEQYF. The CDR3 DNA is TGTGCCAGCAGCACACAGGCTTACTACGAGCAGTACTTC.

The chain employs TRBV5-4 and TRBJ2-1; the D gene could be TRBD1 or TRBD2 (6 bases each). In germline, CDR1 is SGHNT, CDR2 YYREEE (reference sequence). The CDR3 length is 15 residues. Trimming stripped 0 bases from V and 9 bases from J, with 16 bases between. The CDR3 DNA is TGTGCCAGCAGCTTGGGGGTCCTAGGAGGGGGTGAGCAGTTCTTC. This translates into CASSLGVLGGGEQFF.

The CDR3, as DNA: TGTGCCAGCAGCCCAGGGACTAGCGCGAACACCGGGGAGCTGTTTTTT. As protein: CASSPGTSANTGELFF. The chain combines TRBV7-9 with TRBJ2-2, with TRBD2 matching 10 bases. V lost 5 bases and J lost 0; bases outside the gene matches: 3. This CDR3 is built from 16 residues. The germline V gene encodes CDR1 SEHNR and CDR2 FQNEAQ (reference sequence).